This entry features one T cell receptor beta chain sequence. CDR1 and CDR2 from the germline V gene are MGHDK and SYGVNS. This CDR3 is built from 14 residues. The trim removed 7 bases at V and 5 bases at J, leaving 5 bases unmatched. Authors' analysis steps: Amplification from reference gene primers served as the basis for estimated nucleated cell counts. The protocol was immunoSEQ multiplex PCR, while the TCRdb copy is restricted to in-frame clones and leaves out a portion. V, J and clone size are those of that table, while D and trimming were read from the DNA. The sample lists some 240,000 clones; roughly 90% were seen once. The data derive from a study of blood T cell repertoires in COVID-19. Study summary: Researchers got acute and convalescent COVID-19 samples from the United States, Italy and Spain. T cells, B-cell-depleted T cells, or PBMCs provided the cDNA or gDNA that served as material.

The specimen sequenced was peripheral blood. The sequence was obtained from a man aged 60 to 75 with COVID-19, enrolled during active disease. V and J are TRBV25-1 and TRBJ2-7, with TRBD2 identical over 13 bases. The CDR3 protein is CASTPGLAGNEQYF. CDR3 coding DNA: TGTGCCAGCACCCCGGGACTAGCGGGGAACGAGCAGTACTTC.